These 29 T cell receptor beta chains originate from one sample sequenced in a study of vaccination and CD4 T cells after COVID-19. The assay that was used to sequence DNA from cultured CD4+ T cells was the Oncomine TCR Beta short-read assay. TCRdb ran MiXCR on the PCR reads and lists one entry per CDR3 protein. The table has 15,000 to 20,000 distinct CDR3 sequences, around 60% seen once. For these TCRs, the target antigens are not known. Documented treatment: roughly 10-day PBMC culture with coronavirus spike peptide pools or control peptides (ViraFEST assay). Sequencing input: CD4+ T cells from blood, cultured in vitro. All receptors come from a human donor who had recovered from COVID-19.

The chain joins TRBV6-1 to TRBJ1-6; D possibly corresponds to TRBD1 (5 bases). The CDR3 contains 16 residues. Germline CDR1 is MNHNS and CDR2 is SASEGT. V lost 6 bases to trimming and J lost 0 bases, with 12 bases between them. The CDR3 loop is CASRSSGSSYNSPLHF. Written as DNA, the CDR3 is TGTGCCAGCAGGTCTTCAGGGAGCTCCTATAATTCACCCCTCCACTTT.

This rearrangement joins TRBV9 to TRBJ1-1; D call uncertain. Per the germline V gene, CDR1 is SGDLS and CDR2 is YYNGEE. V was pared by 2 bases and J by 1 base, with 9 bases between. The CDR3 is 14 amino acids. CDR3 in amino acids: CASSVSSGNTEAFF. As DNA, the CDR3 is TGTGCCAGCAGCGTTAGCTCGGGGAACACTGAAGCTTTCTTT. Looking up the rest from reference TRBV9 and TRBJ1-1 gives the full variable domain: DSGVTQTPKHLITATGQRVTLRCSPRSGDLSVYWYQQSLDQGLQFLIQYYNGEERAKGNILERFSAQQFPDLHSELNLSSLELGDSALYFCASSVSSGNTEAFFGQGTRLTVV.

Judged by abundance, this clonotype is medium-sized. The V gene is TRBV11-3, the J gene TRBJ2-5; 9 bases map to TRBD2. The germline gives CDR1 SGHNT, CDR2 YENEEA. This CDR3 region has 16 residues. The J segment lost 2 bases and the V segment lost 0 bases, leaving 4 bases of the junction unmatched. The CDR3 DNA is TGTGCCAGCAGCTTAGATTTTAGCGGGAGTCAAGAGACCCAGTACTTC. It is translated as CASSLDFSGSQETQYF.

This clonotype occurred a few times. This chain connects TRBV6-1 to TRBJ2-7; 8 bases are shared with TRBD2. CDR3 length: 16 residues. V lost 6 bases to trimming and J lost 3 bases; unmatched junction nucleotides: 13. CDR1 is MNHNS and CDR2 is SASEGT in the germline V gene. The CDR3 sequence is CASRKTTSGADYEQYF. DNA of the CDR3: TGTGCCAGCAGGAAGACAACTAGCGGAGCCGACTACGAGCAGTACTTC.

The CDR3 here is CASSSYSSGNTIYF. The CDR3 nucleotides are TGTGCCAGCAGTTCCTACTCCTCTGGAAACACCATATATTTT. The rearrangement uses TRBV6-5 and TRBJ1-3; D is uncertain. The germline gives CDR1 MNHEY, CDR2 SVGAGI. The CDR3 extends over 14 amino acids. The V end lost 4 bases, the J end lost 0 bases, and 7 bases lay between the germline ends.

The rearrangement uses TRBV19 and TRBJ2-2; TRBD2 matches at 7 bases. V shed 8 bases and J 1 base; nucleotides not matched to a gene: 7. The CDR3 is 15 amino acids. Germline V lookup: CDR1 LNHDA, CDR2 SQIVND (reference sequence). Here the CDR3 reads CASGTGRKNTGELFF. CDR3 nucleotide sequence: TGTGCCAGTGGGACCGGGAGGAAGAACACCGGGGAGCTGTTTTTT.

The chain carries TRBV12-3 or TRBV12-4 and TRBJ1-1; possibly TRBD1 for D (5 bases). The CDR3 has 13 residues. Trimming shortened V by 3 bases and J by 3 bases, and 8 bases separated the two germline ends. In nucleotides, the CDR3 is TGTGCCAGCAGTTTGGTAGGGGACACTGAAGCTTTCTTT. Translated, it gives CASSLVGDTEAFF.

The chain couples TRBV23-1 to TRBJ2-5; no clear D. TRBV23-1 is an open reading frame, and its role is uncertain. With 7 bases removed from V and 0 bases from J, the gap between germline ends came to 12 bases. The CDR3 consists of 14 residues. The CDR3 protein is CASTSNWYQETQYF. The CDR3 DNA is TGCGCCAGCACCTCCAACTGGTACCAAGAGACCCAGTACTTC.

This clonotype has a handful of counts. V gene TRBV7-8 combines with J gene TRBJ2-7, with 7 bases matching TRBD2. Losses at the gene ends were 5 bases for V and 4 bases for J; bases not matched to a gene: 5. The V gene's germline CDR1 is SGHVS and CDR2 FQNEAQ. The CDR3 sequence is 13 residues long. CDR3 sequence (DNA): TGTGCCAGCAGCACTTCTAGCGGTTACGAGCAGTACTTC. This codes for CASSTSSGYEQYF.

The J gene is TRBJ2-1, the V gene TRBV10-3; 8 bases line up with TRBD1. Germline CDR1 is ENHRY and CDR2 is SYGVKD. This CDR3 spans 14 amino acids. J lost 5 bases, V lost 8 bases, and 8 bases had no gene match. The CDR3 sequence is CAIGRQGSDNEQFF. CDR3 DNA sequence: TGTGCCATCGGTAGACAGGGGAGTGACAATGAGCAGTTCTTC.

The rearrangement links TRBV20-1 to TRBJ2-7; D possibly corresponds to TRBD1 (6 bases). The CDR3 has 12 residues. CDR1 DFQATT and CDR2 SNEGSKA come from the germline V gene (reference sequence). V lost 7 bases and J 2 bases, leaving 12 bases between the germline ends. CDR3 DNA: TGCAGTGGGGCAGGGGAAACCTACGAGCAGTACTTC. Its translation: CSGAGETYEQYF.

The rearrangement links TRBV2 to TRBJ1-2, with a weak D call TRBD1 (5 bases). Trimming took off 6 bases at V and 4 bases at J, with 12 bases between the two ends. The CDR3 has 13 amino acids. CDR1 SNHLY and CDR2 FYNNEI come from the germline V gene. CDR3 DNA sequence: TGTGCCAGCAGCGAGCAGGGTTCCTATGGCTACACCTTC. This sequence encodes CASSEQGSYGYTF.

This chain's CDR3 is CASSLAPGTGNGYTF. For the CDR3, the DNA is TGCGCCAGCAGCTTGGCCCCCGGGACAGGAAATGGCTACACCTTC. The gene calls are TRBV5-1 and TRBJ1-2, with 8 bases matching TRBD1. CDR1 and CDR2 from the germline V gene are SGHRS and YFSETQ. Unmatched junction bases numbered 7, after V lost 0 bases and J lost 6 bases. There are 15 residues in the CDR3.

There are a few counts of this clonotype. This chain links TRBV2 with TRBJ2-3; D might be TRBD1 or TRBD2, each matching 5 bases. V lost 1 base, J lost 0 bases, and 8 bases lay in between. The germline V gene has CDR1 SNHLY and CDR2 FYNNEI. The CDR3 sequence is 15 residues long. The CDR3 bases are TGTGCCAGCAGTGAAGTTGGGGGTAGCACAGATACGCAGTATTTT. Translating it yields CASSEVGGSTDTQYF.

The rearrangement links TRBV24-1 to TRBJ2-1; D may be TRBD2 (7 bases). V was shortened by 7 bases and J by 9 bases, with 15 bases between the two germline ends. Germline V gene lookup returns CDR1 KGHDR and CDR2 SFDVKD. There are 13 residues in the CDR3. The CDR3 coding sequence is TGTGCCACCAGCTGGGGGGGCAGGACTGAGCAGTTCTTC. Amino acid sequence: CATSWGGRTEQFF.

The J gene is TRBJ1-4, the V gene TRBV11-2; tentatively, D is TRBD1 (5 bases). V shed 2 bases and J shed 7 bases, with 11 bases lying between them. The CDR3 consists of 14 residues. In germline, CDR1 is SGHAT, CDR2 FQNNGV. The CDR3 nucleotides read TGTGCCAGCAGCTTAAAGGGGCAGGCTGAAAAACTGTTTTTT. Translation gives CASSLKGQAEKLFF.

The V and J genes are TRBV4-3 and TRBJ1-3, with D unclear. Germline V gene sequence: CDR1 LGHNA, CDR2 YSLEER. V was shortened by 0 bases and J by 1 base, with 10 bases between the two germline ends. The CDR3 is made up of 16 amino acids. The CDR3 sequence: CASSQDHGVSGNTIYF. The DNA of the CDR3 is TGCGCCAGCAGCCAAGATCATGGGGTGTCTGGAAACACCATATATTTT.

In this sample, this clonotype turned up a few times. The rearrangement links TRBV6-4 to TRBJ1-2, with TRBD1 as a possible D gene (5 bases). The CDR3 spans 14 residues. Trimming removed 6 bases from V and 8 bases from J, with 19 bases in between. Germline-derived CDR1 and CDR2 are MRHNA and SNTAGT. DNA of the CDR3: TGTGCCAGCAGCGGCGGGACGGCGAATGGGGGCTACACCTTC. Residues: CASSGGTANGGYTF.

This clonotype has a single count. The chain joins TRBV20-1 to TRBJ2-1, with D maybe TRBD2 (5 bases). CDR1 is DFQATT, CDR2 SNEGSKA, per germline (reference sequence). Deletions cut 5 bases from V and 4 bases from J, with 21 bases between. CDR3 length equals 16 residues. In DNA, the CDR3 is TGCAGTGCTGGGCGTCCTCGGGGAGCCGGTTACAATGAGCAGTTCTTC. It is translated as CSAGRPRGAGYNEQFF.

The CDR3 nucleotides read TGCGCCAGCAGCCAGCGTGGACAGGGGGCGTTGTATGGCTACACCTTC. Translation gives CASSQRGQGALYGYTF. The J gene is TRBJ1-2, the V gene TRBV4-3; 11 nucleotides agree with TRBD1. CDR1 is LGHNA and CDR2 is YSLEER in the germline V gene. The CDR3 loop spans 16 amino acids. With 3 bases clipped from V and 5 bases from J, the junction kept 8 bases outside the gene matches.

The chain joins TRBV19 to TRBJ2-2, with 7 bases aligning to TRBD2. Per the germline V gene, CDR1 is LNHDA and CDR2 is SQIVND (reference sequence). CDR3 length equals 15 residues. Trimming took 5 bases from V and 5 from J; bases not matched to a gene: 8. The CDR3 region is CASSLNLGGTGELFF. CDR3 in DNA: TGTGCCAGTAGTCTAAACCTCGGGGGGACCGGGGAGCTGTTTTTT.

This clonotype was found a few times. This sequence joins TRBV28 and TRBJ1-2, with D uncertain. The germline V and J ends were trimmed by 2 bases and 4 bases, with 14 bases remaining between them. In germline, CDR1 is MDHEN, CDR2 SYDVKM. The CDR3 loop spans 15 amino acids. The CDR3: CASSLGGSTPYGYTF. Written as DNA, the CDR3 is TGTGCCAGCAGTTTAGGCGGATCCACCCCCTATGGCTACACCTTC.

CDR3 DNA sequence: TGCAGTGCTAGACAGGTAGCGGGAGGGCCGTACCAAGAGACCCAGTACTTC. This gives the protein CSARQVAGGPYQETQYF. J is TRBJ2-5 and V is TRBV20-1; 11 bases are shared with TRBD2. With 2 bases clipped from V and 0 bases from J, the junction kept 8 bases outside the gene matches. Looked up from germline, CDR1 is DFQATT and CDR2 is SNEGSKA (reference sequence). The CDR3 is 17 residues long.

Only a few counts were recorded for this clonotype. V gene TRBV19 combines with J gene TRBJ1-5; no clear D gene. The V end lost 9 bases, the J end lost 0 bases, and 15 bases lay between the germline ends. Germline loops: CDR1 LNHDA, CDR2 SQIVND (reference sequence). CDR3 length: 15 amino acids. The DNA of the CDR3 is TGTGCCAGCAGCCTCCTGGGTAATAGCAATCAGCCCCAGCATTTT. Its translation: CASSLLGNSNQPQHF.

The chain employs TRBV27 and TRBJ2-5; D tentatively fits TRBD1 or TRBD2 (5 bases each). CDR1 and CDR2 (germline): MNHEY, SMNVEV (reference sequence). This CDR3 contains 15 residues. Trimming took 5 bases from V and 0 from J, leaving 13 bases between them. The CDR3 DNA is TGTGCCAGCAGTCTCCTGGGACCCTACCAAGAGACCCAGTACTTC. It codes for CASSLLGPYQETQYF.

This clonotype was detected a few times. CDR3 sequence: CASSYSKGPYEQYF. For the CDR3, the DNA is TGTGCCAGCAGTTACTCGAAGGGCCCTTACGAGCAGTACTTC. The chain uses TRBV6-2 or TRBV6-3 and TRBJ2-7; D is uncertain. V was pared by 0 bases and J by 4 bases, with 10 bases between. This CDR3 comprises 14 residues. The germline V gene has CDR1 MNHEY and CDR2 SVGEGT.

The chain recombines TRBV7-3 with TRBJ2-7; D possibly corresponds to TRBD1 (5 bases). The V gene's germline CDR1 is SGHTA and CDR2 FQGTGA. V was trimmed by 4 bases and J by 5 bases, leaving 12 bases between them. CDR3 length: 13 amino acids. This CDR3 is CASSSSPGNEQYF. CDR3 nucleotides: TGTGCCAGCAGCTCGAGCCCAGGGAACGAGCAGTACTTC.

The genes are TRBV30 and TRBJ2-6; D unclear. The CDR3 is 16 residues long. CDR1 is GTSNPN, CDR2 SVGIG, per germline (reference sequence). Trimming took 0 bases from V and 2 from J, leaving 11 bases between them. The DNA of the CDR3 is TGTGCCTGGAGTGTATGGAGCTTGGCTGGGGCCAACGTCCTGACTTTC. Amino acids: CAWSVWSLAGANVLTF.

This clonotype was seen only a few times. V is TRBV2 and J is TRBJ2-5; D may correspond to TRBD1 or TRBD2 (5 bases each). V lost 2 bases and J lost 3, with 7 bases in between. The germline gives CDR1 SNHLY, CDR2 FYNNEI. The CDR3 runs 13 residues. CDR3 sequence (DNA): TGTGCCAGCAGTGAAATGGGGGAAGAGACCCAGTACTTC. Amino acids: CASSEMGEETQYF.